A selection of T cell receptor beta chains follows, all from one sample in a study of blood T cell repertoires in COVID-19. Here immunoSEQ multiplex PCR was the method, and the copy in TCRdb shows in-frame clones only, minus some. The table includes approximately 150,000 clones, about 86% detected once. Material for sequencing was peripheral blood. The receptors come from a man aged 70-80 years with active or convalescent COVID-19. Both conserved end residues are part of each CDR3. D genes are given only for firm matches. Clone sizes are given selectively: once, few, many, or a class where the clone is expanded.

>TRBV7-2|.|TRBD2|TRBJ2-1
TGTGCCAGCAGCTTAAGAAGAGGGCGGGGGGGCTCCTACAATGAGCAGTTCTTC
CASSLRRGRGGSYNEQFF
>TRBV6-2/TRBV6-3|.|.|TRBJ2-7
TGTGCCAGCAGTTACACCAGCGGAAGTCCCCTTAGGACCTACGAGCAGTACTTC
CASSYTSGSPLRTYEQYF
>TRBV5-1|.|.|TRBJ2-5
TGCGCCAGCAGCCGGGACTTGCCTGGGGAGACCCAGTACTTC
CASSRDLPGETQYF
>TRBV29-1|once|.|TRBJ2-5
TGCAGCCCCGGCAGGGTTGAAGAGACCCAGTACTTC
CSPGRVEETQYF
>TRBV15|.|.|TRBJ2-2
TGTGCCACCAGCAGACAGACTCCACTGAACACCGGGGAGCTGTTTTTT
CATSRQTPLNTGELFF
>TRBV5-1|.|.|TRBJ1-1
TGCGCCAGCAGCTTGGGAGGTGTCTACGCTGAAGCTTTCTTT
CASSLGGVYAEAFF
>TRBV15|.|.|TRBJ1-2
TGTGCCACCAGCAGAGAGCTGGGGCGAGTCGAGGGCTACACCTTC
CATSRELGRVEGYTF
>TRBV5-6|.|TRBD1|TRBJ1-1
TGTGCCAGCAGCTTCCCACAGGGGGGGGTGGCTGAAGCTTTCTTT
CASSFPQGGVAEAFF
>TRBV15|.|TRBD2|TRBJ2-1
TGTGCCACCAGCAGAGTCCGGGAGGGGGGCAATGAGCAGTTCTTC
CATSRVREGGNEQFF
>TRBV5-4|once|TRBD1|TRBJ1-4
TGTGCCAGCAGCTTCGGGACAGCCGATGAAAAACTGTTTTTT
CASSFGTADEKLFF
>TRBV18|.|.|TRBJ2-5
TGTGCCAGCTCACCACCGGGACGGACGGACAGCCCCAGGGAGACCCAGTACTTC
CASSPPGRTDSPRETQYF
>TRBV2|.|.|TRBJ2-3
TGTGCCAGCAGCCTGGAGGGCACAGATACGCAGTATTTT
CASSLEGTDTQYF
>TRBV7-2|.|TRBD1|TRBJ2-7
TGTGCCAGCAGCTCCGGGACAGGGACCTACGAGCAGTACTTC
CASSSGTGTYEQYF
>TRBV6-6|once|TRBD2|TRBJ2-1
TGTGCCAGCAGTTCCGGGACTAGCAATGAGCAGTTCTTC
CASSSGTSNEQFF
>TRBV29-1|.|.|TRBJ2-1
TGCAGCGGAGCCCGGGACCTCCAGGGGAATGAGCAGTTCTTC
CSGARDLQGNEQFF
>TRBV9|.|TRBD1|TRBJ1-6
TGTGCCAGCAGCTCTGGGACAGGGGGCGAATCACCCCTCCACTTT
CASSSGTGGESPLHF
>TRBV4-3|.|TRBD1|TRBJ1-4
TGCGCCAGCAGCCAAGAACGAGGCAGGGGGCGATGGAAGGGAAAACTGTTTTTT
CASSQERGRGRWKGKLFF
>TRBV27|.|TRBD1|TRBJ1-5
TGTGCCAGCAGTTTAAGGGCCACCGGGACAGGGAGGGGATATAGCAATCAGCCCCAGCATTTT
CASSLRATGTGRGYSNQPQHF
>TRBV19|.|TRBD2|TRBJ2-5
TGTGCCAGTAGTATAGTTCCCGGGACTAGCGGGAGACTTGGAGAGACCCAGTACTTC
CASSIVPGTSGRLGETQYF
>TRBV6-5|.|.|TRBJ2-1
TGTGCCAGCAGTATACAGGGAAACGGTCGGCAGTTCTTC
CASSIQGNGRQFF
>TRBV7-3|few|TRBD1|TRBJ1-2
TGTGCCAGCAGCAGCGGACAGGGCTATGGCTACACCTTC
CASSSGQGYGYTF
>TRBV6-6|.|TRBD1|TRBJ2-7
TGTGCCAGCAGTCCATACGGGACAGGGGGTGGATCCTACGAGCAGTACTTC
CASSPYGTGGGSYEQYF
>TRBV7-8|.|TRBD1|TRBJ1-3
TGTGCCCGCTGCAGGGGGCAGGTCGGAAACACCATATATTTT
CARCRGQVGNTIYF
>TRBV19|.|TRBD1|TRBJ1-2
TGTGCCAGTAGTACGGACAGGGGGGACTATGGCTACACCTTC
CASSTDRGDYGYTF
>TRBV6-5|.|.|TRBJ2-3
TGTGCCAGCAGCAGGTTTGAGGAGGCAGATACGCAGTATTTT
CASSRFEEADTQYF
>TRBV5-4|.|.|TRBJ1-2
TGTGCCAGCAGCATCCAGGGTTTCTATGGCTACACCTTC
CASSIQGFYGYTF
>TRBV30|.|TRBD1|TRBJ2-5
TGTGCCTGGAACGTCAGGGGGCGCCGTGAAGAGACCCAGTACTTC
CAWNVRGRREETQYF
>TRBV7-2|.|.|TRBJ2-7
TGTGCCAGCAGCTTATTGGGAGCCTACGAGCAGTACTTC
CASSLLGAYEQYF
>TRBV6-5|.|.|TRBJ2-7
TGTGCCAGCAGCTCACATCCCGTCTACGAGCAGTACTTC
CASSSHPVYEQYF
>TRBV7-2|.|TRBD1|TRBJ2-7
TGTGCCAGCAGCCTAGGGACAGGTTTTTACTCCTACGAGCAGTACTTC
CASSLGTGFYSYEQYF
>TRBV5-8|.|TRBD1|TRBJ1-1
TGTGCCAGCAGCCTTCAGGGGGCAGGTACTGAAGCTTTCTTT
CASSLQGAGTEAFF
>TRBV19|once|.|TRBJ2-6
TGTGCCAGTAGTATAGACAAAGGGGGATCCGGGGCCAACGTCCTGACTTTC
CASSIDKGGSGANVLTF
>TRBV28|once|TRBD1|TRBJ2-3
TGTGCCAGCAGTCAACGGCACAGGGGTACAGATACGCAGTATTTT
CASSQRHRGTDTQYF
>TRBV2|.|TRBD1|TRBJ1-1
TGTGCCAGCAGCAAAGCCCTCCTGACAGGGGCCGGGAACACTGAAGCTTTCTTT
CASSKALLTGAGNTEAFF
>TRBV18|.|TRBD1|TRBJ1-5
TGTGCCAGCTCAGACAGGGGCCAGCCCCAGCATTTT
CASSDRGQPQHF
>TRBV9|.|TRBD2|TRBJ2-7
TGTGCCAGCAGCGTAGGGCGGGAGGGCCGCAACGAGCAGTACTTC
CASSVGREGRNEQYF
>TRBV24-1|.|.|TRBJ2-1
TGTGCCACCAGTGATGGCCGGGGGGCGTGGGAGCAGTTCTTC
CATSDGRGAWEQFF
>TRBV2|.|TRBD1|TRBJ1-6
TGTGCCAGCAGCCTGACAGGGGGAAATTCACCCCTCCACTTT
CASSLTGGNSPLHF
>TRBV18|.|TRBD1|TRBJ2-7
TGTGCCAGCTCACCGGTTGGGGACAGGGGGGTCTACGAGCAGTACTTC
CASSPVGDRGVYEQYF
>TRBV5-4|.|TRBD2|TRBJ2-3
TGTGCCAGCAGCTCCGCTAGCGGGAGGTTCAAAGATACGCAGTATTTT
CASSSASGRFKDTQYF
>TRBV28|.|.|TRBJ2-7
TGTGCCAGCAGTTTGTCCGACAGCTTTCGGGCCTACGAGCAGTACTTC
CASSLSDSFRAYEQYF
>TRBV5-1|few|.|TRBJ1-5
TGCGCCAGCAGCTTAGACACCAATCAGCCCCAGCATTTT
CASSLDTNQPQHF